A selection of T cell receptor beta chains follows, all from one sample in a study of cytomegalovirus exposure and HLA in healthy donors. The repertoire was sequenced with immunoSEQ multiplex PCR; TCRdb's copy has only in-frame clones and lacks some. Here the sample spans approximately 53,000 clones, around 94% being singletons. The specimen sequenced was PBMCs. The receptors originated from a man aged 18-30 years in good health and CMV-seronegative. CDR3s include the opening cysteine and the closing phenylalanine or tryptophan. D genes are given only for firm matches. Size is omitted from some rows. Given values are once, few, many or a class for expanded clones.

size,D,J,V,length,CDR3,DNA
-,TRBD1,TRBJ1-1,TRBV7-9,12,CASSLQGGEAFF,TGTGCCAGCAGCTTGCAGGGGGGTGAAGCTTTCTTT
-,-,TRBJ2-5,TRBV7-2,15,CASSLISGIQETQYF,TGTGCCAGCAGCTTAATCTCAGGAATCCAAGAGACCCAGTACTTC
-,-,TRBJ2-2,TRBV4-2,14,CASSPSEGTGELFF,TGTGCCAGCAGCCCTAGCGAGGGCACCGGGGAGCTGTTTTTT
-,TRBD2,TRBJ2-1,TRBV6-5,14,CASSLAGGPDEQFF,TGTGCCAGCAGTTTAGCGGGAGGGCCAGATGAGCAGTTCTTC
-,-,TRBJ2-7,TRBV7-2,14,CASSLGAGSYEQYF,TGTGCCAGCAGCTTAGGCGCAGGATCCTACGAGCAGTACTTC
-,TRBD1,TRBJ2-5,TRBV9,15,CASSVTGGRGETQYF,TGTGCCAGCAGCGTAACAGGGGGGCGAGGTGAGACCCAGTACTTC
-,-,TRBJ2-2,TRBV15,15,CATSRDNSPAGELFF,TGTGCCACCAGCAGAGATAATAGTCCCGCCGGGGAGCTGTTTTTT
-,TRBD1,TRBJ2-7,TRBV11-2,14,CASSRGQPNYEQYF,TGTGCCAGCAGCCGGGGACAGCCAAATTACGAGCAGTACTTC
-,-,TRBJ1-4,TRBV7-9,16,CASSLAPTATNEKLFF,TGTGCCAGCAGCTTAGCCCCGACAGCAACTAATGAAAAACTGTTTTTT
-,TRBD1,TRBJ2-1,TRBV5-5,17,CASSLGGRNRGRNEQFF,TGTGCCAGCAGCTTGGGGGGCCGGAACAGGGGGCGCAATGAGCAGTTCTTC
-,TRBD2,TRBJ2-7,TRBV13,16,CASSLGAGGRSYEQYF,TGTGCCAGCAGCTTAGGAGCGGGAGGGCGGTCCTACGAGCAGTACTTC
-,TRBD1,TRBJ1-2,TRBV28,14,CASRGTGGGYGYTF,TGTGCCAGCAGGGGGACAGGGGGCGGCTATGGCTACACCTTC
-,TRBD2,TRBJ2-1,TRBV7-9,18,CALTRPGLAGASLNEQFF,TGTGCCCTTACCCGACCGGGACTAGCGGGAGCGAGTCTCAATGAGCAGTTCTTC
few,TRBD1,TRBJ1-5,TRBV6-1,15,CASRKGQGGGQPQHF,TGTGCCAGCAGAAAGGGACAGGGGGGAGGGCAGCCCCAGCATTTT
once,TRBD2,TRBJ2-7,TRBV11-3,16,CASSLVVAGGSHEQYF,TGTGCCAGCAGCTTAGTTGTCGCGGGAGGATCCCACGAGCAGTACTTC
-,TRBD1,TRBJ2-7,TRBV27,15,CASSQTGTGLYEQYF,TGTGCCAGCAGCCAAACCGGGACAGGCCTCTACGAGCAGTACTTC
-,-,TRBJ1-1,TRBV7-9,16,CASSLDRGGQDTEAFF,TGTGCCAGCAGCCTAGACCGGGGGGGTCAAGACACTGAAGCTTTCTTT
-,-,TRBJ2-4,TRBV6-5,13,CASSYTLGNIQYF,TGTGCCAGCAGCTATACCCTCGGAAACATTCAGTACTTC
-,-,TRBJ1-1,TRBV29-1,16,CSVRANRAVRNTEAFF,TGCAGCGTTAGGGCAAACAGGGCCGTGCGGAACACTGAAGCTTTCTTT
-,TRBD2,TRBJ2-4,TRBV19,15,CASSKTSGRGPIQYF,TGTGCCAGTAGTAAGACTAGCGGGAGAGGCCCCATTCAGTACTTC
-,-,TRBJ1-2,TRBV6-5,14,CASSPELGLGGYTF,TGTGCCAGCAGTCCGGAATTGGGGCTCGGTGGCTACACCTTC
-,TRBD2,TRBJ2-7,TRBV5-1,14,CASSLDGTSGSKYF,TGCGCCAGCAGCTTGGACGGGACTAGCGGGAGTAAGTACTTC
once,TRBD1,TRBJ1-5,TRBV15,17,CATSSTGGANSNQPQHF,TGTGCCACCAGCAGTACAGGGGGCGCGAACAGCAATCAGCCCCAGCATTTT
few,-,TRBJ1-1,TRBV11-2,16,CASSLRFGQKHTEAFF,TGTGCCAGCAGCTTACGGTTTGGACAGAAACACACTGAAGCTTTCTTT
few,-,TRBJ2-7,TRBV27,13,CASSLSSAYEQYF,TGTGCCAGCAGTTTATCCTCGGCCTACGAGCAGTACTTC
-,-,TRBJ2-5,TRBV6-1,14,CASSEVVATETQYF,TGTGCCAGCAGTGAAGTAGTAGCTACAGAGACCCAGTACTTC
-,TRBD1,TRBJ2-1,TRBV15,16,CATSKRRDSSYNEQFF,TGTGCCACCAGCAAACGCCGGGACAGCTCCTACAATGAGCAGTTCTTC
-,TRBD2,TRBJ2-1,TRBV7-9,16,CASSLHTSGTYNEQFF,TGTGCCAGCAGCTTACATACTAGCGGAACCTACAATGAGCAGTTCTTC
once,-,TRBJ2-1,TRBV19,12,CASSQDRREQFF,TGTGCCAGTAGCCAAGACAGGCGTGAGCAGTTCTTC
-,-,TRBJ2-2,TRBV4-1,16,CASSPRLRQATGELFF,TGCGCCAGCAGCCCACGTTTGCGGCAAGCCACCGGGGAGCTGTTTTTT
-,-,TRBJ2-7,TRBV6-1,11,CASSDNYEQYF,TGTGCCAGCAGTGATAATTACGAGCAGTACTTC
once,TRBD2,TRBJ2-1,TRBV9,14,CASSSGIVTLGQFF,TGTGCCAGCAGTAGCGGGATAGTTACATTGGGGCAGTTCTTC
-,TRBD2,TRBJ2-7,TRBV7-8,14,CASSPLAGPYEQYF,TGTGCCAGCAGCCCCTTAGCGGGGCCGTACGAGCAGTACTTC
-,TRBD1,TRBJ1-5,TRBV5-1,16,CASSPGTGSGNQPQHF,TGCGCCAGCAGCCCAGGGACAGGGTCAGGCAATCAGCCCCAGCATTTT
-,-,TRBJ2-4,TRBV7-2,12,CASSKPGNIQYF,TGTGCCAGCAGCAAGCCCGGAAACATTCAGTACTTC
once,TRBD2,TRBJ2-7,TRBV11-2,19,CASSSKSRWTSGGRYEQYF,TGTGCCAGCAGCTCGAAATCCCGCTGGACTAGCGGGGGACGCTACGAGCAGTACTTC
-,TRBD2,TRBJ2-1,TRBV7-3,15,CASSLSSGSWDEQFF,TGTGCCAGCAGCTTGTCTAGCGGGAGTTGGGATGAGCAGTTCTTC
-,TRBD1,TRBJ1-5,TRBV19,16,CASSIRQGRGNQPQHF,TGTGCCAGTAGTATACGACAGGGAAGGGGCAATCAGCCCCAGCATTTT
-,-,TRBJ2-5,TRBV2,13,CASSWASGETQYF,TGTGCCAGCAGCTGGGCCTCGGGGGAGACCCAGTACTTC
-,TRBD2,TRBJ2-1,TRBV7-2,15,CASSLLAGVVSEQFF,TGTGCCAGCAGCCTACTAGCGGGAGTCGTGAGTGAGCAGTTCTTC
-,TRBD2,TRBJ2-7,TRBV6-6,15,CASSYSSGVPYEQYF,TGTGCCAGCAGTTACTCGAGCGGGGTTCCCTACGAGCAGTACTTC
-,-,TRBJ2-4,TRBV30,14,CAWSKGAGKNIQYF,TGTGCCTGGAGCAAAGGGGCAGGGAAAAACATTCAGTACTTC
few,TRBD1,TRBJ2-2,TRBV5-4,15,CASSSPTGGGGELFF,TGTGCCAGCAGCTCGCCTACAGGGGGAGGTGGGGAGCTGTTTTTT
-,-,TRBJ2-7,TRBV10-2,14,CASLASHPYEWQYF,TGCGCCAGCCTAGCGTCCCATCCCTACGAGTGGCAGTACTTC